Below are 4 T cell receptor beta chains sequenced from a single sample in a study of PD-1 blockade in mismatch repair-deficient tumors. Sequenced by immunoSEQ multiplex PCR; TCRdb stores in-frame clones only, minus some. The sample lists some 120,000 clones; roughly 86% were seen once. The sample was peripheral blood, taken roughly 70 weeks after starting pembrolizumab. The receptors were gathered from an adult with mismatch repair-deficient cancer.

The J gene is TRBJ2-5, the V gene TRBV13; 9 bases match TRBD2. Trimming cost V 2 bases and J 3 bases; bases outside gene matches: 7. Germline values: CDR1 PRHDT, CDR2 FYEKMQ (reference sequence). The CDR3 runs to 16 residues. The CDR3 DNA follows: TGTGCCAGCAGCTTACTAACTAGCGGGTCTAAAGAGACCCAGTACTTC. Translating gives CASSLLTSGSKETQYF. Using reference TRBV13 and TRBJ2-5 for the parts outside the CDR3, the full variable domain is AAGVIQSPRHLIKEKRETATLKCYPIPRHDTVYWYQQGPGQDPQFLISFYEKMQSDKGSIPDRFSAQQFSDYHSELNMSSLELGDSALYFCASSLLTSGSKETQYFGPGTRLLVL.

The V and J genes are TRBV9 and TRBJ2-1; 7 bases are shared with TRBD1. Trimming at V came to 0 bases and at J to 3 bases, leaving 9 bases not matched to a gene. Germline CDR1 and CDR2: SGDLS and YYNGEE. CDR3 size: 17 residues. CDR3 protein: CASSVALDREDYNEQFF. CDR3 nucleotide sequence: TGTGCCAGCAGCGTAGCCCTAGACAGGGAAGACTACAATGAGCAGTTCTTC.

CDR3 residues: CASSLEVGTSYEQYF. CDR3 nucleotides: TGTGCCAGCAGCTTAGAAGTGGGGACCTCCTACGAGCAGTACTTC. The chain has TRBV11-2 and TRBJ2-7; D may be TRBD1 or TRBD2 (5 bases each). V lost 0 bases and J 0 bases, leaving 9 bases between the germline ends. The CDR3 runs 15 residues. Looked up from germline, CDR1 is SGHAT and CDR2 is FQNNGV.

This clone was counted once. J is TRBJ2-5 and V is TRBV6-5, with TRBD2 identical over 11 bases. The CDR3 consists of 13 residues. Looked up from germline, CDR1 is MNHEY and CDR2 is SVGAGI. Trimming at V came to 7 bases and at J to 5 bases, leaving 3 bases not matched to a gene. CDR3 amino acids: CASTASGGETQYF. CDR3 DNA: TGTGCCAGCACGGCTAGCGGGGGGGAGACCCAGTACTTC.